There are a few counts of the clone carrying this TCR beta chain. The data belong to a study of blood T cell repertoires in COVID-19. Study-wide context: Samples came from the United States, Italy and Spain, spanning acute and convalescent COVID-19. T cells, B-cell-depleted T cells, or PBMCs provided the cDNA or gDNA that served as material.

Germline V gene sequence: CDR1 SGHRS, CDR2 YFSETQ. The CDR3 runs to 16 residues. Between the trimmed V and J ends, which lost 0 bases and 7 bases, there was a span of 19 bases. In the study's own analysis: Reference gene primer amplification in the assay estimated nucleated cell counts. Assay used: immunoSEQ multiplex PCR; TCRdb lists only in-frame clones, some missing. V, J and clone size are taken as reported in that table, and D and trimming were inferred from the DNA itself. The sample has some 150,000 clones; around 83% are singletons. The V call is TRBV5-1, the J call TRBJ2-5; weak D call: TRBD2 (6 bases). This sequence was found in a human donor in a cohort sampled during active COVID-19. Material for sequencing was peripheral blood. The chain's CDR3 is CASSLVGSPLEGTQYF. The CDR3 DNA sequence: TGCGCCAGCAGCTTGGTCGGGTCACCCCTGGAGGGGACCCAGTACTTC.